These T cell receptor beta chains were read from a single sample in a study of blood T cell repertoires in COVID-19. Sequencing used immunoSEQ multiplex PCR; TCRdb keeps in-frame clones, though not all of them. The repertoire holds about 75,000 clones, with over 65% as singletons. Input material: peripheral blood. The receptors originated from a human donor with acute or convalescent COVID-19. The donor label of this sample is uncertain. Both conserved end residues are trimmed from each CDR3.

J: TRBJ2-1
V: TRBV30
CDR3: AWSAGGSLKNEQF

J: TRBJ1-2
V: TRBV6-5
CDR3: ASRQGIGGYT

J: TRBJ1-4
V: TRBV19
CDR3: ASRIRQGRSEKLF

J: TRBJ2-7
V: TRBV5-1
CDR3: ASSPDTYEQY

J: TRBJ2-5
V: TRBV7-9
CDR3: ASSLTRTGGVETQY

J: TRBJ2-2
V: TRBV28
CDR3: ASSFRGGTGELF

J: TRBJ1-2
V: TRBV7-9
CDR3: ASSLIQDNYGYT

J: TRBJ2-1
V: TRBV24-1
CDR3: ATSLRGYEQF

J: TRBJ1-1
V: TRBV3-1/TRBV3-2
CDR3: ASSQASLNTEAF

J: TRBJ2-3
V: TRBV7-8
CDR3: ASSPHGTDTQY

J: TRBJ2-3
V: TRBV9
CDR3: ASSALTSGGARTQY

J: TRBJ2-3
V: TRBV7-2
CDR3: ASSWGGPEADTQY

J: TRBJ2-1
V: TRBV9
CDR3: ASSVAPTSEGEQF

J: TRBJ1-4
V: TRBV6-5
CDR3: ASSYAGGFEKLF

J: TRBJ2-6
V: TRBV28
CDR3: ASSPLASGANVLT

J: TRBJ2-2
V: TRBV24-1
CDR3: ATSDSYDRFANTGELF

J: TRBJ2-2
V: TRBV11-3
CDR3: ASSLTEAGELF

J: TRBJ2-7
V: TRBV6-5
CDR3: ASSYKTGGVSYEQY

J: TRBJ2-5
V: TRBV12-5
CDR3: ASGLSRTGGPQETQY

J: TRBJ1-6
V: TRBV6-5
CDR3: ASSRPRAPLH

J: TRBJ2-1
V: TRBV5-1
CDR3: ASRQGTARGNEQF

J: TRBJ1-2
V: TRBV28
CDR3: ASSLSAGVYGYT

J: TRBJ1-5
V: TRBV10-3
CDR3: AISGSVAGGGQPQH

J: TRBJ1-2
V: TRBV7-2
CDR3: ASSLNTGGRVYGYT

J: TRBJ2-5
V: TRBV19
CDR3: ASSRGWETQY

J: TRBJ2-5
V: TRBV2
CDR3: ASSPTGRQETQY

J: TRBJ1-6
V: TRBV5-6
CDR3: ASSRGQGLSSPLH

J: TRBJ2-3
V: TRBV24-1
CDR3: ATSDSYTDTQY

J: TRBJ2-4
V: TRBV18
CDR3: ASSPRGQDSKNIQY

J: TRBJ2-2
V: TRBV18
CDR3: ASSPPVYTGELF

J: TRBJ1-1
V: TRBV11-3
CDR3: ASSQGQGAMNTEAF

J: TRBJ1-4
V: TRBV5-1
CDR3: ASSFGSLAATNEKLF

J: TRBJ2-3
V: TRBV6-5
CDR3: ASTFSGGIDTQY

J: TRBJ2-5
V: TRBV9
CDR3: ASSVGGTGDQETQY

J: TRBJ2-2
V: TRBV19
CDR3: ASTQVGLLPHTDTGELF

J: TRBJ1-4
V: TRBV28
CDR3: ASKTAPTNEKLF

J: TRBJ1-1
V: TRBV6-4
CDR3: ASSPGTNTEAF

J: TRBJ2-1
V: TRBV5-1
CDR3: ASSFRDPTSEQF

J: TRBJ2-2
V: TRBV19
CDR3: ASSTGNANTGELF

J: TRBJ2-6
V: TRBV5-1
CDR3: ASSPGPGANVLT

J: TRBJ2-1
V: TRBV20-1
CDR3: SAPSLNEQF

J: TRBJ2-2
V: TRBV15
CDR3: ATSKDRVGTGELF

J: TRBJ2-7
V: TRBV5-6
CDR3: ASSPQRQGAREQY

J: TRBJ2-3
V: TRBV6-5
CDR3: ASSYKPGPVTQY

J: TRBJ2-4
V: TRBV6-5
CDR3: ASRPAGQGARY

J: TRBJ1-2
V: TRBV28
CDR3: ASSQRGGRYGYT

J: TRBJ2-2
V: TRBV7-3
CDR3: ASSPLSGGTGELF

J: TRBJ2-5
V: TRBV19
CDR3: ASSMLAGQETQY

J: TRBJ2-1
V: TRBV27
CDR3: ASRGAGASYNEQF

J: TRBJ2-1
V: TRBV7-3
CDR3: ASSKRAGLAAESQF

J: TRBJ1-1
V: TRBV20-1
CDR3: SASQGTNTEAF

J: TRBJ2-5
V: TRBV5-4
CDR3: ASTAGFQETQY

J: TRBJ1-6
V: TRBV10-2
CDR3: ASSGSQVRSPLH

J: TRBJ2-1
V: TRBV5-5
CDR3: ASSPGGGTYNEQF

J: TRBJ2-1
V: TRBV6-5
CDR3: ASSRGQGLI

J: TRBJ1-6
V: TRBV20-1
CDR3: SASYPGRSPLH

J: TRBJ1-4
V: TRBV29-1
CDR3: SVWTEKLF

J: TRBJ2-2
V: TRBV19
CDR3: ASSSGLAGGTGELF

J: TRBJ1-5
V: TRBV7-2
CDR3: ASSFRDTLGDQPQH